This TCR beta chain was found in a study of PD-1 blockade in classical Hodgkin lymphoma. Study-level points and caveats: Baseline TCR diversity was reportedly lower in newly diagnosed patients than healthy donors. Sources of repertoire differences remain undefined, possibly disease activity or prior therapy.

Germline CDR1 MDHEN, CDR2 SYDVKM. Trimming at V came to 4 bases and at J to 7 bases, leaving 7 bases not matched to a gene. There are 14 residues in the CDR3. Sequencing was performed with immunoSEQ multiplex PCR; in TCRdb, only in-frame clones are kept and a portion is missing. Altogether 13,000 to 15,000 clones are present, roughly nine tenths being singletons, with the ten largest covering under 6.5%. The time point: newly diagnosed, previously untreated cHL patient sample. Thawed PBMCs supplied CD8+ T cells via magnetic negative selection. Serving as comparison were PBMCs from newly diagnosed, untreated classical Hodgkin lymphoma, which were sequenced alongside the relapsed/refractory trial patients. In regard to this clone: Antigen: not known.

The origin of this receptor is a human donor with classical Hodgkin lymphoma. The J gene is TRBJ2-7, the V gene TRBV28; TRBD1 matches at 10 bases. Sequenced input: CD8+ T cells from blood. CDR3 protein: CASSYRQGAREQYF. CDR3 DNA sequence: TGTGCCAGCAGTTACCGACAGGGGGCGAGGGAGCAGTACTTC. Together with reference TRBV28 and TRBJ2-7, the CDR3 gives the full variable domain: DVKVTQSSRYLVKRTGEKVFLECVQDMDHENMFWYRQDPGLGLRLIYFSYDVKMKEKGDIPEGYSVSREKKERFSLILESASTNQTSMYLCASSYRQGAREQYFGPGTRLTVT.